The 32 T cell receptor beta chains in this list originate from one sample, sequenced in a study of blood T cells in healthy people across ages. Primers used in a second PCR of roughly 7 to 12 cycles were a sample-barcoded 5' primer and a J-beta primer mix. TCRdb independently ran MiXCR on the 5' RACE reads; one entry per CDR3 protein. The data show hundreds of thousands of distinct CDR3 sequences, more than 25% seen once. Sequenced: blood. The receptors derive from a woman of 80 years or more in good health.

This rearrangement joins TRBV5-1 to TRBJ2-3; no reliable D call. Germline V gives CDR1 SGHRS, CDR2 YFSETQ. The CDR3 has 16 residues. V was trimmed by 0 bases and J by 1 base, leaving 12 bases between them. DNA for the CDR3: TGCGCCAGCAGCTTGGATGGCAGGCGAGGCACAGATACGCAGTATTTT. Its protein is CASSLDGRRGTDTQYF.

About this clonotype: A single base separates this from a much larger clone, so it may be a read error. The chain uses TRBV7-2 and TRBJ1-5; D unresolved. Germline V gene sequence: CDR1 SGHTA, CDR2 FQGNSA. V shed 6 bases and J shed 4 bases, with 10 bases lying between them. The CDR3 sequence is 13 residues long. The CDR3 coding sequence is TGTGCCAGCAGACTGGACCCGAATCAGCCCCAGCATTTT. Amino acid sequence: CASRLDPNQPQHF.

This clonotype was picked up many times. V is TRBV5-1 and J is TRBJ2-3; 8 positions agree with TRBD1. Germline CDR1 reads SGHRS; CDR2 reads YFSETQ. Losses at the gene ends were 3 bases for V and 2 bases for J; bases not matched to a gene: 8. The CDR3 is 16 amino acids. The CDR3 bases are TGCGCCAGCAGCTCCCGGACAGGGACTTACACAGATACGCAGTATTTT. Translating it yields CASSSRTGTYTDTQYF.

In regard to this clonotype: A read error may produce the germline difference seen at one junction end. This sequence joins TRBV12-3 or TRBV12-4 and TRBJ2-3; TRBD2 agrees at 7 bases. The CDR3 loop spans 15 amino acids. Here the CDR3 DNA reads TGTGCCAGCAGACGACGGGGGGTTGACACAGATGCGCAATATTTT. It encodes CASRRRGVDTDAQYF.

This clonotype appeared many times. The chain couples TRBV7-2 to TRBJ2-1, with D perhaps matching TRBD2 (7 bases). Germline CDR1 reads SGHTA; CDR2 reads FQGNSA. This CDR3 has 16 amino acids. Trimming took off 0 bases at V and 9 bases at J, with 18 bases between the two ends. The CDR3 spells CASSLAPGGGGGEQFF. DNA of the CDR3: TGTGCCAGCAGCTTAGCTCCTGGAGGGGGGGGAGGTGAGCAGTTCTTC.

This CDR3 reads CASSFNLTTDTQYF. In DNA, the CDR3 is TGTGCCAGCAGTTTTAATCTGACCACAGATACGCAGTATTTT. The chain couples TRBV12-3 or TRBV12-4 to TRBJ2-3; no clear D gene. There are 14 residues in the CDR3. Trimming left V 3 bases short and J 2 bases short, with 9 bases between.

The rearrangement joins TRBV12-3 or TRBV12-4 to TRBJ2-3; D possibly corresponds to TRBD2 (6 bases). The length of the CDR3 is 14 residues. V dropped 5 bases and J dropped 11 bases, with 20 bases sitting between them. For the CDR3, the DNA is TGTGCCAGCAGTCGAGGACTAATCACAGATGTGCAGTATTTT. Protein product: CASSRGLITDVQYF.

In the case of this clonotype: One junction end does not reproduce the germline sequence, and a read error may be involved. The rearrangement uses TRBV12-3 or TRBV12-4 and TRBJ2-3, with 12 nucleotides matching TRBD2. This CDR3 is built from 15 residues. CDR3 coding DNA: TGTACCAGCGACCCGGGACTAGCGGGCGCAGATACGCAGTATTTT. As protein: CTSDPGLAGADTQYF.

The chain links TRBV19 to TRBJ2-2; the D gene could be TRBD1 or TRBD2 (5 bases each). The CDR3 sequence is 15 residues long. The germline gives CDR1 LNHDA, CDR2 SQIVND (reference sequence). V lost 7 bases and J lost 4, with 16 bases in between. The DNA for the CDR3 is TGTGCCAGTACTCAGTGGGGGTCCAGCACCGGGGAGCTGTTTTTT. It encodes CASTQWGSSTGELFF.

This clonotype was recorded a few times. With a much larger clone just one base away, this may be a read error. The chain recombines TRBV5-1 with TRBJ2-5; D could derive from TRBD1 or TRBD2 (6 bases each). This CDR3 region has 14 residues. In germline, CDR1 is SGHRS, CDR2 YFSETQ. Trimming pared 4 bases from V and 11 bases from J, leaving 21 bases between. The CDR3 sequence is CASSPTVGGNEQYF. CDR3 in DNA: TGCGCCAGCAGCCCGACCGTGGGGGGCAATGAGCAGTACTTC.

This clonotype was picked up one time. V is TRBV20-1 and J is TRBJ2-3; TRBD2 aligns across 11 bases. Germline V lookup: CDR1 DFQATT, CDR2 SNEGSKA (reference sequence). The CDR3 runs to 15 residues. With V trimmed by 5 bases and J by 0 bases, 4 bases remained unmatched. The CDR3 is CSAVSGGESTDTQYF. The CDR3 region has the DNA TGCAGTGCTGTTAGCGGGGGGGAGAGCACAGATACGCAGTATTTT.

This clonotype was seen repeatedly, ten times or more. The chain recombines TRBV7-7 with TRBJ2-5; D perhaps matches TRBD2 (5 bases). Per the germline V gene, CDR1 is SSHAT and CDR2 is FNYEAQ (reference sequence). V lost 8 bases, J lost 2 bases, and 15 bases lay in between. This CDR3 region has 14 residues. The CDR3 is CASSSSGNQETQYF. The CDR3 DNA sequence: TGTGCCAGCTCTTCATCCGGGAATCAAGAGACCCAGTACTTC.

The rearrangement joins TRBV20-1 to TRBJ1-5; D unresolved. The CDR3 is made up of 14 amino acids. Germline values: CDR1 DFQATT, CDR2 SNEGSKA (reference sequence). The V end lost 6 bases, the J end lost 1 base, and 13 bases lay between the germline ends. This CDR3 reads CSARRSSSNQPQHF. CDR3 nucleotide sequence: TGCAGTGCCCGGAGGAGTTCCAGCAATCAGCCCCAGCATTTT.

This clonotype was recorded many times. V is TRBV20-1 and J is TRBJ2-5; D is possibly TRBD2 (5 bases). Per the germline V gene, CDR1 is DFQATT and CDR2 is SNEGSKA (reference sequence). The CDR3 length is 14 residues. Between the trimmed V and J ends, which lost 1 base and 5 bases, there was a span of 14 bases. As DNA, the CDR3 is TGCAGTGCTAGAGGGACTGCCCCCCAGGAGACCCAGTACTTC. Translation: CSARGTAPQETQYF.

Notes on this clonotype: Being one base from a much bigger clone, this may be a read error. The chain combines TRBV11-2 with TRBJ2-7; no clear D gene. V was pared by 11 bases and J by 1 base, with 12 bases between. CDR3 length: 12 residues. Germline loops: CDR1 SGHAT, CDR2 FQNNGV. In DNA form, the CDR3 reads TGTGCCGGCAATCAAAATTCCTACGAGCAGTACTTC. Translating it yields CAGNQNSYEQYF.

The chain combines TRBV5-5 with TRBJ1-5, with a possible D match to TRBD1 (6 bases). CDR3 size: 15 residues. The V gene lost 4 bases and the J gene lost 0 bases, with 11 bases spanning the gap. From germline, CDR1 is SGHKS and CDR2 YYEKEE (reference sequence). In DNA form, the CDR3 reads TGTGCCAGCAGCCTGTGGACAGCTAGCAATCAGCCCCAGCATTTT. This encodes CASSLWTASNQPQHF. The variable domain in full, with the rest retrieved from reference TRBV5-5 and TRBJ1-5, is DAGVTQSPTHLIKTRGQQVTLRCSPISGHKSVSWYQQVLGQGPQFIFQYYEKEERGRGNFPDRFSARQFPNYSSELNVNALLLGDSALYLCASSLWTASNQPQHFGDGTRLSIL.

This clonotype was seen a few times. The gene calls are TRBV18 and TRBJ2-5, with a weak D call TRBD2 (7 bases). Germline CDR1 reads KGHSH; CDR2 reads LQKENI. The CDR3 covers 14 residues. The V end was cut by 3 bases, the J end by 5 bases, with 13 bases between. CDR3 DNA sequence: TGTGCCAGCTCACCCGGCAGGGGAGGGGAGACCCAGTACTTC. It is translated as CASSPGRGGETQYF. Looking up the rest from reference TRBV18 and TRBJ2-5 gives the full variable domain: NAGVMQNPRHLVRRRGQEARLRCSPMKGHSHVYWYRQLPEEGLKFMVYLQKENIIDESGMPKERFSAEFPKEGPSILRIQQVVRGDSAAYFCASSPGRGGETQYFGPGTRLLVL.

A word on this clonotype: A much larger clone sits a single nucleotide away, making a read error possible. The rearrangement uses TRBV12-3 or TRBV12-4 and TRBJ2-1; 8 nucleotides line up with TRBD2. The CDR3 has 20 residues. V shed 7 bases and J 1 base; nucleotides not matched to a gene: 21. CDR3 sequence: CASNLRGKGAGGPSYNEQFF. The CDR3 DNA reads as TGTGCCAGCAATTTGCGGGGTAAAGGGGCGGGGGGCCCGTCCTACAATGAGCAGTTCTTC.

This clonotype was seen a few times. The J gene is TRBJ1-5, the V gene TRBV4-1, with unresolved D. The CDR3 loop spans 16 amino acids. Germline loops: CDR1 MGHRA, CDR2 YSYEKL. The V and J ends lost 4 bases and 0 bases respectively, with 13 bases between them. This CDR3 is CASSPRSLTSNQPQHF. The CDR3 coding sequence is TGCGCCAGCAGCCCCCGGTCCCTTACTAGCAATCAGCCCCAGCATTTT.

As to this clonotype: An end of the junction differs from the germline gene, which may be a read error. The chain couples TRBV7-2 to TRBJ2-3; 10 bases are a match to TRBD2. The CDR3 contains 15 residues. The germline V gene encodes CDR1 SGHTA and CDR2 FQGNSA. CDR3 sequence reads: CANSLASGSTDTQYF. CDR3 nucleotide sequence: TGTGCCAACAGCTTAGCTAGCGGGAGTACAGATACGCAGTATTTT.

This clonotype was counted many times. The chain combines TRBV7-9 with TRBJ2-1; 9 nucleotides line up with TRBD1. V shed 4 bases, J shed 5 bases, and the junction held 15 bases outside the gene matches. Looked up from germline, CDR1 is SEHNR and CDR2 is FQNEAQ (reference sequence). The CDR3 is 18 amino acids. For the CDR3, the DNA is TGTGCCAGCAGCTCCGGTTACGCTGGGACAGGGTTTAACAATGAGCAGTTCTTC. This sequence encodes CASSSGYAGTGFNNEQFF.

Regarding this clonotype: Relative to the germline gene, one junction end is altered; a read error may explain this. This rearrangement joins TRBV2 to TRBJ1-2; maybe TRBD1 (5 bases). Germline V lookup: CDR1 SNHLY, CDR2 FYNNEI. This CDR3 comprises 14 residues. CDR3 coding DNA: TGTGCCGGCAGTCCCTCGGGACTCAGCTATGGCTACACCTTC. Amino acid sequence: CAGSPSGLSYGYTF.

The chain has TRBV4-3 and TRBJ2-7; TRBD2 is a possible D gene (5 bases). This CDR3 has 15 residues. The ends were cut back, 2 bases at V and 4 bases at J, with 15 bases in the middle. Germline values: CDR1 LGHNA, CDR2 YSLEER. The CDR3 region has the DNA TGCGCCAGCAGCCAAAGTTGGCTAGCAGCATACGAGCAGTACTTC. Amino acids: CASSQSWLAAYEQYF.

This clonotype came up a few times. The CDR3 DNA sequence: TGCGCCAGCAGCTTAGCGCCCACAGTGAACACTGAAGCTTTCTTT. It codes for CASSLAPTVNTEAFF. The gene calls are TRBV5-1 and TRBJ1-1; unclear D gene. This CDR3 is 15 amino acids long. V gave up 2 bases and J gave up 0 bases, with 11 bases separating them. Germline lookup yields CDR1 SGHRS and CDR2 YFSETQ.

Of note for this clonotype: With a much larger clone just one base away, this may be a read error. The V and J genes are TRBV18 and TRBJ2-6, with D possibly TRBD2 on 5 matching bases. The germline gives CDR1 KGHSH, CDR2 LQKENI. V was cut by 1 base and J by 3 bases, with 7 bases left in between. This CDR3 contains 15 residues. The CDR3 DNA is TGTGCCAGCTCACCACAGAGGGTTGGGGCCAACGTCCTGACTTTC. It encodes CASSPQRVGANVLTF.

A word on this clonotype: Germline is not matched at one junction end, which may reflect a read error. This chain links TRBV20-1 with TRBJ1-4; D is ambiguous. Germline assignment: CDR1 DFQATT and CDR2 SNEGSKA (reference sequence). The CDR3 runs to 11 residues. The CDR3 DNA is TGCGGTGCTCGGAGAGGCGAAAAACTGTTTTTT. It codes for CGARRGEKLFF.

The table lists this clonotype with many counts. The chain recombines TRBV6-6 with TRBJ2-4; a possible D gene is TRBD2 (5 bases). The length of the CDR3 is 14 residues. V lost 5 bases, J lost 9 bases, and 17 bases lay in between. Germline assignment: CDR1 MNHNY and CDR2 SVGAGI (reference sequence). CDR3 DNA: TGTGCCAGCAGTCCCGGGATAGGTTTAAGCATTCAGTACTTC. Translation: CASSPGIGLSIQYF.

The chain carries TRBV7-2 and TRBJ2-5; no definite D call. The ends were cut back, 4 bases at V and 7 bases at J, with 10 bases in the middle. Germline V gives CDR1 SGHTA, CDR2 FQGNSA. This CDR3 has 12 residues. The chain's CDR3 is CASSSGVGTQYF. CDR3 in DNA: TGTGCCAGCAGCTCTGGAGTGGGGACCCAGTACTTC.

This clonotype was seen a single time. A much larger clone is a single base away; this may be a read error. The chain couples TRBV12-3 or TRBV12-4 to TRBJ1-4; no clear D. CDR3 size: 15 residues. Trimming took off 3 bases at V and 7 bases at J, with 15 bases between the two ends. As DNA, the CDR3 is TGTGCCAGCAGTTTGTGGCGGGCAGGACTTGAAAAACTGTTTTTT. This sequence encodes CASSLWRAGLEKLFF.

This clonotype was observed many times. The chain couples TRBV15 to TRBJ1-5, with D hard to call. Trimming shortened V by 4 bases and J by 0 bases, and 10 bases separated the two germline ends. Germline-derived CDR1 and CDR2 are LNHNV and YYDKDF (reference sequence). The CDR3 sequence is 15 residues long. This CDR3 reads CATSKGGISNQPQHF. As DNA, the CDR3 is TGTGCCACCAGCAAAGGAGGGATTAGCAATCAGCCCCAGCATTTT.

The chain joins TRBV7-2 to TRBJ2-3; D gene unclear. CDR1 and CDR2 (germline): SGHTA, FQGNSA. Trimming cost V 0 bases and J 0 bases, with 7 bases left between them. CDR3 length: 15 residues. CDR3 sequence: CASSLAPTSTDTQYF. CDR3 DNA sequence: TGTGCCAGCAGCTTAGCTCCGACCAGCACAGATACGCAGTATTTT.

Ten or more counts support this clonotype. The rearrangement joins TRBV3-1 to TRBJ2-3, with D hard to call. Per the germline V gene, CDR1 is LGHDT and CDR2 is YNNKEL (reference sequence). V was pared by 1 base and J by 0 bases, with 14 bases between. The CDR3 length is 17 residues. The CDR3 DNA sequence: TGTGCCAGCAGCCAAGTATACTCTACCCCTAGCACAGATACGCAGTATTTT. It is translated as CASSQVYSTPSTDTQYF.